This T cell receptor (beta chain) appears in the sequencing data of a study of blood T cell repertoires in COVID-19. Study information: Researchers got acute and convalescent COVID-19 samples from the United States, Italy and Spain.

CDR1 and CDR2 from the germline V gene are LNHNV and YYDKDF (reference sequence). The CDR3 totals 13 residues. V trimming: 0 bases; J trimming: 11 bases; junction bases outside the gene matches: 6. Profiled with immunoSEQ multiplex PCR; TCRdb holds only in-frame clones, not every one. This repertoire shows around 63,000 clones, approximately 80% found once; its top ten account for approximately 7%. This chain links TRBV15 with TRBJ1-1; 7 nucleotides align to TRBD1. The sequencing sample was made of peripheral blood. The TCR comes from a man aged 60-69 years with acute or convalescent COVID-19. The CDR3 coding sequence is TGTGCCACCAGCAGAGACCGACAGGGATCCGCTTTCTTT. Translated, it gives CATSRDRQGSAFF.